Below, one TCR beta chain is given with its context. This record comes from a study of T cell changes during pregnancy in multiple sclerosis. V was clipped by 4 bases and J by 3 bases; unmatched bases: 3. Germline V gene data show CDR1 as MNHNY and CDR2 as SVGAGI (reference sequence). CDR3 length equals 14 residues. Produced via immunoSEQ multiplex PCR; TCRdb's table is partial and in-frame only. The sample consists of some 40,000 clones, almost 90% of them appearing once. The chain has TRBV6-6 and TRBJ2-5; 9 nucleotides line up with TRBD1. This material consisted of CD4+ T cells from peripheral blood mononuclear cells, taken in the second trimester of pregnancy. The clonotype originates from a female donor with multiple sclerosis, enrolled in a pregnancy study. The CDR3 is CASSFTGGEETQYF. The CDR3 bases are TGTGCCAGCAGTTTTACAGGGGGCGAAGAGACCCAGTACTTC.